The 14 T cell receptor beta chains below were found in one sample sequenced in a study of shared clonotypes between healthy human individuals. Only in-frame clones appear in the TCRdb table, and some are missing; sequencing was by immunoSEQ multiplex PCR. The sample lists roughly 2 million clones; about 95% were seen once. As defined, naive CD8 cells were CD45RO-negative and positively selected for CCR7, with terminally differentiated effector memory CD45RA+ cells excluded. The sample taken for sequencing was naive CD8+ T cells sorted from blood. Receptor source: a man younger than 35 in good health.

Note on this clone: Other DNA sequences from this sample encode an identical CDR3 as well. The chain carries TRBV5-4 and TRBJ2-7, with 8 bases aligning to TRBD1. Trimming cost V 4 bases and J 6 bases; bases outside gene matches: 3. The CDR3 runs 12 residues. Germline-derived CDR1 and CDR2 are SGHNT and YYREEE (reference sequence). In nucleotides, the CDR3 is TGTGCCAGCAGCCTAGGACAGGGCGAGCAGTACTTC. Translating it yields CASSLGQGEQYF.

This sequence joins TRBV23-1 and TRBJ1-5; the D is unclear. Being an ORF, TRBV23-1 has a function that is uncertain. The CDR3 is made up of 12 amino acids. V shed 0 bases and J shed 7 bases, with 4 bases lying between them. CDR3 sequence (DNA): TGCGCCAGCAGTCAATCGAGCCAGCCCCAGCATTTT. Residues: CASSQSSQPQHF.

V gene TRBV11-2 combines with J gene TRBJ2-5; D is undetermined. V dropped 2 bases and J dropped 0 bases, with 13 bases sitting between them. From germline, CDR1 is SGHAT and CDR2 FQNNGV. This CDR3 is built from 16 residues. Here the CDR3 DNA reads TGTGCCAGCAGCTTAATAACGGCCCACGACCAAGAGACCCAGTACTTC. It codes for CASSLITAHDQETQYF.

The CDR3 region is CASSQDSGSDYNEQFF. The CDR3 nucleotides are TGCGCCAGCAGCCAGGATAGCGGGAGCGACTACAATGAGCAGTTCTTC. The chain carries TRBV4-1 and TRBJ2-1; 9 bases fit TRBD2. The ends lost 3 bases at V and 3 bases at J; junction bases unmatched: 6. Germline values: CDR1 MGHRA, CDR2 YSYEKL. This CDR3 region has 16 residues.

The chain combines TRBV7-9 with TRBJ2-1, with 9 bases fitting TRBD2. V gave up 1 base and J gave up 6 bases; unmatched junction bases: 13. Germline V gives CDR1 SEHNR, CDR2 FQNEAQ (reference sequence). The CDR3 totals 18 residues. CDR3 in amino acids: CASSLELSGGYLGNEQFF. CDR3 nucleotide sequence: TGTGCCAGCAGCTTAGAGTTAAGCGGGGGGTACCTCGGCAATGAGCAGTTCTTC.

This chain joins TRBV7-9 and TRBJ2-3, with 9 bases identical to TRBD1. J was trimmed by 1 base and V by 5 bases; bases with no gene match: 7. This CDR3 is 16 amino acids long. Germline V gene data show CDR1 as SEHNR and CDR2 as FQNEAQ (reference sequence). The CDR3 region has the DNA TGTGCCAGCAGCATAATGGGGGACAGGGGCACAGATACGCAGTATTTT. Its protein product is CASSIMGDRGTDTQYF.

The CDR3 here is CASSLGGTIPETQYF. The CDR3 nucleotides are TGTGCCAGCAGTTTAGGGGGGACCATCCCAGAGACCCAGTACTTC. The rearrangement links TRBV28 to TRBJ2-5; the D gene is possibly TRBD2 (6 bases). The CDR3 sequence is 15 residues long. Per germline, CDR1 MDHEN and CDR2 SYDVKM. V lost 2 bases to trimming and J lost 4 bases, with 14 bases between them.

This chain uses TRBV30 with TRBJ2-1; no clear D gene. Trimming took 7 bases from V and 3 from J, leaving 13 bases between them. The CDR3 has 13 amino acids. Germline V gene sequence: CDR1 GTSNPN, CDR2 SVGIG (reference sequence). This chain's CDR3 is CAYGVSFYNEQFF. As DNA, the CDR3 is TGTGCCTACGGAGTTAGCTTCTACAATGAGCAGTTCTTC.

The chain uses TRBV7-2 and TRBJ2-7; 15 nucleotides line up with TRBD2. Germline V gives CDR1 SGHTA, CDR2 FQGNSA. Trimming at V came to 3 bases and at J to 0 bases, leaving 3 bases not matched to a gene. This CDR3 region has 17 residues. The CDR3: CASSFGTSGRSSYEQYF. The CDR3 DNA reads TGTGCCAGCAGCTTTGGGACTAGCGGGAGGAGCTCCTACGAGCAGTACTTC.

This chain joins TRBV5-4 and TRBJ1-6; TRBD1 might be the D (5 bases). The CDR3 spans 18 residues. V was clipped by 0 bases and J by 9 bases, with 22 bases between them. Germline assignment: CDR1 SGHNT and CDR2 YYREEE (reference sequence). The CDR3 spells CASSLDEPRGPDVSPLHF. CDR3 nucleotide sequence: TGTGCCAGCAGCTTGGATGAACCGAGGGGTCCTGATGTTTCACCCCTCCACTTT.

This chain links TRBV4-3 with TRBJ2-7; TRBD2 might be the D (5 bases). The V gene lost 1 base and the J gene lost 4 bases, with 14 bases spanning the gap. CDR1 and CDR2 from the germline V gene are LGHNA and YSLEER. The CDR3 is made up of 15 amino acids. This CDR3 is CASSQVIGPGYEQYF. The CDR3, as DNA: TGCGCCAGCAGCCAAGTGATAGGGCCGGGGTACGAGCAGTACTTC.

J is TRBJ1-5 and V is TRBV27, with D perhaps TRBD1 (5 bases). V dropped 3 bases and J dropped 7 bases, with 13 bases sitting between them. The CDR3 runs 14 residues. CDR1 is MNHEY and CDR2 is SMNVEV in the germline V gene (reference sequence). The CDR3, as DNA: TGTGCCAGCAGTTTGGGGGGGATCGGGCAGCCCCAGCATTTT. Translating it yields CASSLGGIGQPQHF.

The chain employs TRBV11-2 and TRBJ2-7, with 9 nucleotides matching TRBD2. V dropped 3 bases and J dropped 3; count of bases not matched to a gene: 3. The CDR3 runs 14 residues. Per the germline V gene, CDR1 is SGHAT and CDR2 is FQNNGV. CDR3 amino acids: CASSFSGGDYEQYF. In DNA, the CDR3 is TGTGCCAGCAGCTTTAGCGGGGGCGACTACGAGCAGTACTTC.

The chain combines TRBV29-1 with TRBJ2-3; D gene uncertain. The CDR3 has 11 amino acids. Looked up from germline, CDR1 is SQVTM and CDR2 is ANQGSEA. V shed 6 bases and J shed 6 bases, with 10 bases lying between them. The CDR3 DNA reads as TGCAGCGTACCGACCGGGGATACGCAGTATTTT. This codes for CSVPTGDTQYF.